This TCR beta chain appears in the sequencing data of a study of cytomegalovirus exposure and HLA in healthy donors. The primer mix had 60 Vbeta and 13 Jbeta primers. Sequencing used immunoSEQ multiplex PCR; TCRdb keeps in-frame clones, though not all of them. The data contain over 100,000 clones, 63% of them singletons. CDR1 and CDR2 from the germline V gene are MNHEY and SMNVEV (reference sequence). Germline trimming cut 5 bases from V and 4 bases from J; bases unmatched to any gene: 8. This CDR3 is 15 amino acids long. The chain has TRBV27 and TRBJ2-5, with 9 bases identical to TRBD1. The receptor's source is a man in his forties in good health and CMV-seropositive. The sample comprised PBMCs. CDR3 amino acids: CASSPGTGQGETQYF. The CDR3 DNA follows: TGTGCCAGCAGTCCCGGGACAGGGCAGGGAGAGACCCAGTACTTC.